Detailed here is one TCR beta chain. Its antigen remains unidentified. The data are from a study of CD8 T cells in ankylosing spondylitis. The V end was cut by 0 bases, the J end by 2 bases, with 8 bases between. CDR3 length: 15 amino acids. Germline-derived CDR1 and CDR2 are MGHRA and YSYEKL. The study's findings and limits: Made up of 7 to 9 highly homologous variants, a TCR beta motif appeared characteristic of ankylosing spondylitis blood.

Generation of TCR beta libraries employed quantitative 5'-RACE incorporating molecular barcodes. Via MiXCR, TCRdb re-called the 5' RACE reads, giving one row per CDR3 protein. The data contain a few hundred thousand distinct CDR3 sequences, approximately 16% of them seen just once; the ten biggest clones take up about two fifths. The rearrangement links TRBV4-1 to TRBJ2-1; D call uncertain. The source is a male donor with ankylosing spondylitis. Material for sequencing was blood, either unsorted or a sorted T cell fraction (not recorded which). The CDR3 loop is CASSQEERPYNEQFF. CDR3 nucleotide sequence: TGCGCCAGCAGCCAAGAGGAGAGACCCTACAATGAGCAGTTCTTC.